The next 18 T cell receptor beta chains were all read from a single sample in a study of beta chain features in type 1 diabetes. Their antigens are not known. Expressed TCRB transcripts were sequenced, since all the RNA that had been isolated was reverse transcribed. The repertoire was sequenced with immunoSEQ multiplex PCR; TCRdb's copy has only in-frame clones and lacks some. The table lists fewer than 200,000 clones, 10% of them singletons. Overall study results and limits: Moderate yet significant TCRB CDR3 shortening was seen in Type 1 diabetes patients in all four CD4+ subsets.

The sequenced sample was central memory CD4+ T cells from blood. The receptors come from a man aged 30 to 39 with type 1 diabetes.

This clone was picked up a small number of times. CDR3 amino acids: CASKGHEETQYF. The CDR3 DNA reads TGTGCCAGTAAAGGACACGAGGAGACCCAGTACTTC. This chain uses TRBV25-1 with TRBJ2-5; D might be TRBD1 (5 bases). This CDR3 contains 12 residues. The V end lost 9 bases, the J end lost 5 bases, and 13 bases lay between the germline ends. Germline loops: CDR1 MGHDK, CDR2 SYGVNS.

The chain is built from TRBV5-5 and TRBJ2-3; TRBD1 matches at 7 bases. This CDR3 has 15 residues. The ends lost 4 bases at V and 0 bases at J; junction bases unmatched: 5. Germline assignment: CDR1 SGHKS and CDR2 YYEKEE (reference sequence). CDR3 sequence (DNA): TGTGCCAGCAGCCCAGACAGGGTTAGCACAGATACGCAGTATTTT. This translates into CASSPDRVSTDTQYF.

The chain links TRBV28 to TRBJ2-3; 9 bases are shared with TRBD2. The CDR3 has 14 amino acids. The germline gives CDR1 MDHEN, CDR2 SYDVKM. V was pared by 6 bases and J by 5 bases, with 6 bases of the junction left unmatched. The CDR3 region has the DNA TGTGCCAGCAGGGATTCACTAGCGGGAGATACGCAGTATTTT. It yields the protein CASRDSLAGDTQYF.

The chain is built from TRBV7-3 and TRBJ1-2; perhaps TRBD1 as D (5 bases). V dropped 2 bases and J dropped 8 bases, with 12 bases sitting between them. CDR3 length equals 13 residues. Germline assignment: CDR1 SGHTA and CDR2 FQGTGA. The CDR3 reads CASSLQGLGGYTF. The DNA for the CDR3 is TGTGCCAGCAGCTTACAGGGCCTAGGGGGCTACACCTTC.

The chain has TRBV21-1 and TRBJ2-7; TRBD2, the table's D call, was not compared with the DNA. TRBV21-1 is a recognized pseudogene. CDR3 length: 13 amino acids. The DNA of the CDR3 is TGTGCCAGCACTCCGGGGAGTCAAGGCGAGCAGTACTTC. This encodes CASTPGSQGEQYF.

In its sample, this clone was seen a few times. The chain recombines TRBV7-9 with TRBJ2-7; D is perhaps TRBD1 (6 bases). This CDR3 is 12 amino acids long. Germline V gene data show CDR1 as SEHNR and CDR2 as FQNEAQ (reference sequence). V was trimmed by 6 bases and J by 3 bases, leaving 9 bases between them. DNA for the CDR3: TGTGCCAGCAGTTTCAGGGGCTACGAGCAGTACTTC. Its translation: CASSFRGYEQYF.

The rearrangement links TRBV30 to TRBJ2-7; 11 nucleotides agree with TRBD1. This CDR3 comprises 14 residues. In germline, CDR1 is GTSNPN, CDR2 SVGIG (reference sequence). J lost 4 bases, V lost 1 base, and 3 bases had no gene match. CDR3 in amino acids: CAWSGTGGFYEQYF. The CDR3, as DNA: TGTGCCTGGAGTGGGACAGGGGGCTTTTACGAGCAGTACTTC.

This clone was seen more than once but under ten times. This chain links TRBV4-3 with TRBJ2-1; 7 bases align to TRBD1. The CDR3 has 16 residues. V lost 2 bases and J lost 8; bases outside the gene matches: 12. From germline, CDR1 is LGHNA and CDR2 YSLEER. The CDR3 coding sequence is TGCGCCAGCAGCCAAACGACAGGGTCAGCTAGATATGAGCAGTTCTTC. Residues: CASSQTTGSARYEQFF.

The chain combines TRBV21-1 with TRBJ2-1; the table's D call of TRBD2 was not tested on the DNA. TRBV21-1 is assigned pseudogene status. The CDR3 runs 14 residues. CDR3 sequence reads: CASSKVRGRNEQFF. DNA for the CDR3: TGTGCCAGCAGCAAAGTGCGAGGGAGGAATGAGCAGTTCTTC.

J is TRBJ2-5 and V is TRBV7-9, with TRBD2 identical over 8 bases. This CDR3 contains 16 residues. Germline lookup yields CDR1 SEHNR and CDR2 FQNEAQ (reference sequence). V lost 5 bases, J lost 5 bases, and 13 bases stayed unmatched. The CDR3: CASSPGLAGSWETQYF. The CDR3 DNA reads as TGTGCCAGCAGCCCCGGGCTAGCGGGCAGTTGGGAGACCCAGTACTTC.

This clone was observed a few times. The V gene is TRBV30, the J gene TRBJ2-7; 12 nucleotides align to TRBD1. V lost 8 bases and J lost 7; bases outside the gene matches: 3. The CDR3 is 11 residues long. Germline V gene data show CDR1 as GTSNPN and CDR2 as SVGIG (reference sequence). The CDR3 nucleotides read TGTGCCGGGACAGGGGGCGGTGAGCAGTACTTC. Translation gives CAGTGGGEQYF. The variable domain in full, with the rest retrieved from reference TRBV30 and TRBJ2-7, is SQTIHQWPATLVQPVGSPLSLECTVEGTSNPNLYWYRQAAGRGLQLLFYSVGIGQISSEVPQNLSASRPQDRQFILSSKKLLLSDSGFYLCAGTGGGEQYFGPGTRLTVT.

The sample holds a few counts of this clone. The chain couples TRBV5-1 to TRBJ2-3, with D possibly being TRBD1 (6 bases). The V end lost 0 bases, the J end lost 3 bases, and 11 bases lay between the germline ends. Germline assignment: CDR1 SGHRS and CDR2 YFSETQ. This CDR3 is 15 amino acids long. The CDR3 DNA sequence: TGCGCCAGCAGCTTGGTGGGGGACATAACAGATACGCAGTATTTT. Its translation: CASSLVGDITDTQYF.

As concerns this clone: Different DNA sequences within this sample yield the same CDR3. V is TRBV5-1 and J is TRBJ2-3; D is unresolved. CDR1 is SGHRS, CDR2 YFSETQ, per germline. The CDR3 has 12 amino acids. V was trimmed by 2 bases and J by 2 bases, leaving 3 bases between them. In DNA form, the CDR3 reads TGCGCCAGCAGCTTTAACACAGATACGCAGTATTTT. Translated: CASSFNTDTQYF.

J is TRBJ2-7 and V is TRBV28; 10 nucleotides agree with TRBD1. With V trimmed by 4 bases and J by 6 bases, 9 bases remained unmatched. Germline loops: CDR1 MDHEN, CDR2 SYDVKM. The CDR3 is 15 amino acids. Here the CDR3 DNA reads TGTGCCAGCAGTTCCACCGGGACAGGGGCTCTCGAGCAGTACTTC. Translating it yields CASSSTGTGALEQYF.

J is TRBJ1-2 and V is TRBV5-1; 7 bases map to TRBD1. The V and J ends lost 2 bases and 4 bases, in that order; junction bases with no gene match: 8. The CDR3 length is 15 residues. The germline gives CDR1 SGHRS, CDR2 YFSETQ. CDR3 protein: CASSFTGTEGYGYTF. The CDR3 DNA reads TGCGCCAGCAGCTTTACCGGGACAGAAGGCTATGGCTACACCTTC. Combining the CDR3 with reference TRBV5-1 and TRBJ1-2 gives the whole variable domain KAGVTQTPRYLIKTRGQQVTLSCSPISGHRSVSWYQQTPGQGLQFLFEYFSETQRNKGNFPGRFSGRQFSNSRSEMNVSTLELGDSALYLCASSFTGTEGYGYTFGSGTRLTVV.

This clone has just a few counts. The chain recombines TRBV25-1 with TRBJ2-7, with a tentative D call TRBD1 (6 bases). V shed 6 bases and J shed 6 bases, with 18 bases lying between them. The CDR3 totals 14 residues. Germline V lookup: CDR1 MGHDK, CDR2 SYGVNS. CDR3 residues: CASRHSGTWGEQYF. CDR3 DNA sequence: TGTGCCAGCAGGCATTCCGGGACATGGGGCGAGCAGTACTTC.

V is TRBV7-9 and J is TRBJ1-1, with 11 bases aligning to TRBD1. Trimming cost V 5 bases and J 11 bases; bases outside gene matches: 7. The CDR3 length is 13 residues. Germline loops: CDR1 SEHNR, CDR2 FQNEAQ (reference sequence). CDR3 amino acids: CASSPGQGAGAFF. The CDR3 nucleotides read TGTGCCAGCAGCCCCGGACAGGGGGCAGGGGCTTTCTTT.

This chain connects TRBV9 to TRBJ1-2, with 8 bases matching TRBD1. Per the germline V gene, CDR1 is SGDLS and CDR2 is YYNGEE. This CDR3 contains 13 residues. V trimming: 4 bases; J trimming: 6 bases; junction bases outside the gene matches: 5. DNA of the CDR3: TGTGCCAGCAGCCTTACAGGGGGAAATGGCTACACCTTC. Its protein is CASSLTGGNGYTF.